This T cell receptor (beta chain) was identified in a study of blood T cell repertoires in COVID-19. Study overall: Researchers got acute and convalescent COVID-19 samples from the United States, Italy and Spain. The analysed material was cDNA or gDNA that came from T cells, B-cell-depleted T cells, or PBMCs.

Source study methods: It was from reference gene primer amplification that nucleated cell counts were estimated. Profiling relied on immunoSEQ multiplex PCR, and the TCRdb table lists in-frame clones only, not all of them. V and J calls plus clone size are reproduced from that table; the DNA served to infer D and trimming. Of 250,000 to 300,000 clones in the sample, 80% to 90% were seen once. CDR1 and CDR2 from the germline V gene are KGHSH and LQKENI. V shed 3 bases and J shed 7 bases, with 19 bases lying between them. The CDR3 length is 15 residues. The specimen sequenced was peripheral blood. This receptor was identified in a woman in her 70s with acute or convalescent COVID-19. V is TRBV18 and J is TRBJ2-7; TRBD1 is a possible D gene (6 bases). The CDR3 bases are TGTGCCAGCTCACCTAGCTCTACAGGGAACGGGGAGCAGTACTTC. As protein: CASSPSSTGNGEQYF.